This T cell receptor beta chain was sequenced for a study of PD-L1 blockade in urothelial cancer. Study overall: The analyses of blood took place 3 weeks (second dose) and 6 weeks after treatment start. Per blood sample, T cells had a median of around 150,000.

Synthetic TCR analog templates were spiked into all PCRs individually. Only in-frame clones appear in the TCRdb table, and some are missing; sequencing was by immunoSEQ multiplex PCR. The repertoire has some 84,000 clones, around 80% of them found once; the top ten carry over 7.5%. Germline V lookup: CDR1 SEHNR, CDR2 FQNEAQ (reference sequence). The CDR3 has 11 residues. The ends were cut back, 6 bases at V and 8 bases at J, with 10 bases in the middle. Patients' cancers were locally advanced or metastatic urothelial carcinomas. Sequencing was performed on PBMCs, taken around atezolizumab (anti-PD-L1) treatment. The receptor was derived from a man between 65 and 79 years old with urothelial cancer. The rearrangement uses TRBV7-9 and TRBJ1-1, with TRBD1 as a possible D gene (6 bases). The CDR3 DNA reads as TGTGCCAGCAGTCGAGGGACAGAAGCTTTCTTT. Its translation is CASSRGTEAFF.